This T cell receptor (beta chain) was retrieved from a study of T cell responses to AZD1222 COVID-19 vaccine (dated by TCRdb to about 2021). A note on the overall study: AZD1222 recipients with second doses at about 4 weeks or about 12 weeks were pooled, because spike-specific TCR depth and breadth did not differ between schedules. A total of approximately 240 trial participants underwent TCR sequencing, of whom nearly 210 received two doses of AZD1222 and around 25 received two doses of the MenACWY control vaccine. Trial participants were enrolled by age into 18-55, 56-69 and 70-plus year subgroups, with roughly 150, 30 and 60 TCR-sequenced participants respectively. Broader findings and caveats from the paper: No day 14 peak-response samples were available, so repertoires were characterized only after the peak T cell response. The 56-69-year group was small, and its depth increase did not reach significance, likely because of low power. Conclusions about previously exposed vaccinees are limited because only six or seven AZD1222 recipients were SARS-CoV-2 seropositive at baseline. Nearly half of unique spike-specific TCRs reportedly recognized epitopes outside regions mutated in the B.1.351 and B.1.1.7 variants. A significant rise in spike-specific TCR breadth and depth was observed after two AZD1222 doses relative to day 0 and relative to MenACWY recipients. Most participants were white British and females outnumbered males, and the authors suggested that clonal diversity may have been underestimated. The whole spike protein was spanned by vaccine-associated CD4 TCRs, and dominant responses were seen in regions 160-218 and 743-854.

The CDR3 regions of human TCRbeta chains were analyzed by immunosequencing. For the original study's pipeline: TCRs in the repertoires were compared against a reference library of SARS-CoV-2-specific TCRs that had been generated with the MIRA antigen-specificity platform. Breadth was defined as the fraction of unique TCRs that were SARS-CoV-2-associated, and depth was defined as the fraction of total T cells that were SARS-CoV-2-associated. Using the MIRA data, each spike-specific TCR was mapped to the spike region that the TCR reacts to and placed in a CD4 or CD8 class. Log10-transformed breadth and depth values were compared by one-way ANOVA with Sidak's multiple comparisons tests. TCRdb holds this immuneACCESS table with in-frame rearrangements only. Some clones are missing; in checked studies, unresolved V genes explain under half, and the rest has no known cause. V, J and clone size are those of that table, while D and trimming were read from the DNA. The sample has some 150,000 clones on record, about 94% of them singletons. The top ten clonotypes cover about 3.8% of the sample.

For this clone: The antigen it binds to is not known. One base away there is no much larger clone; base qualities are not given.

Relative to germline, V is 0 bases shorter and J is 0 bases shorter, with 9 bases between their ends. The CDR3 spans 15 residues, from the cysteine through the phenylalanine. Of all the DNA, just the CDR3 is kept, 45 bases in frame from base 1. The CDR1 and CDR2 encoded by the germline V gene are SGDLS and YYNGEE. This specimen's time point label, per the study, means: baseline before first vaccination. Vaccinee samples were obtained from the UK trials COV001 and COV002, which included a single-blind randomized controlled phase 2/3 trial of AZD1222 (ChAdOx1 nCoV-19) in healthy adults. Trial participant PBMC samples were collected at day 0 and day 28 after the second dose for TCRbeta chain sequencing.

Source: peripheral blood, taken on day 0 of AZD1222 vaccination. This sequence originates from an adult in good health. The sequence links TRBV9 to TRBJ1-1; the D segment could be TRBD1, given 6 matching bases. CDR3 reads: CASSVVQGMNTEAFF. The bases read TGTGCCAGCAGCGTAGTTCAGGGGATGAACACTGAAGCTTTCTTT.